This T cell receptor beta chain was observed in a study of siplizumab effects on memory and regulatory T cells. Per individual sample, around 9.1 x 10^4 TCR templates were assayed. Profiled with immunoSEQ multiplex PCR; TCRdb holds only in-frame clones, not every one. The table shows more than 60,000 clones, with roughly 97% occurring only once. Study-wide results and limits: The Treg-derived share of mappable alloreactive CD4+ clones averaged about 74% with siplizumab and under 30% in controls. Unstimulated subsets accounted for the mapping of only a minor share of the clones that were alloreactive. The apparent diversity of naive T cells exceeded that of memory cells, and naive T cells seemed to make a major contribution to the alloresponse.

Comment on this clone: Its antigen remains unidentified.

Sample: naive CD8+ T cells sorted from blood. The clonotype comes from a human donor in good health.

CDR3 nucleotide sequence: TGTGCCAGCAGTGAATTATCGGCAATTGTCTATGGCTACACCTTC. It yields the protein CASSELSAIVYGYTF. The chain recombines TRBV6-1 with TRBJ1-2; D is unresolved. This CDR3 comprises 15 residues. V shed 2 bases and J shed 4 bases, with 14 bases lying between them. Germline V gene lookup returns CDR1 MNHNS and CDR2 SASEGT.